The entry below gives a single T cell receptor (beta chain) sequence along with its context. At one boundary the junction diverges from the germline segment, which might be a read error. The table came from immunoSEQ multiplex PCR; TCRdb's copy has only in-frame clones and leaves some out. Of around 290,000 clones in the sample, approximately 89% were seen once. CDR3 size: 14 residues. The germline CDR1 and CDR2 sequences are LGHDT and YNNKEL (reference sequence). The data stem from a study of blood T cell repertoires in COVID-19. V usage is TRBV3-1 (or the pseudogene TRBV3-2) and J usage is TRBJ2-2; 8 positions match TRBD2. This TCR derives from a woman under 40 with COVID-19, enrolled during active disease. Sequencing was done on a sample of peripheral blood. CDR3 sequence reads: CASSRGGEHRGAVF. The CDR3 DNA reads TGTGCCAGCTCCCGGGGGGGGGAGCACCGGGGAGCTGTTTTT.